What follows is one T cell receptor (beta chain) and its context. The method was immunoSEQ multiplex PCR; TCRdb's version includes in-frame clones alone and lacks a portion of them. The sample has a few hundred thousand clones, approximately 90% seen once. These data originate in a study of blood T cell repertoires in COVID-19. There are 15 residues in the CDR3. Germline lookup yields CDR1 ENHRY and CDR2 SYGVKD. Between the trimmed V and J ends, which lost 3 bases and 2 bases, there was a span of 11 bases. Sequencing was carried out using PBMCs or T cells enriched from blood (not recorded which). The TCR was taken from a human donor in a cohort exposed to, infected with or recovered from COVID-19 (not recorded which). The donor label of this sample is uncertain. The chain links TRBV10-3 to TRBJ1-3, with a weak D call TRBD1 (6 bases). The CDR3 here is CAISDTGKAGNTIYF. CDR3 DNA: TGTGCCATCAGTGATACAGGGAAGGCTGGAAACACCATATATTTT.